The 24 T cell receptor beta chains reported below all come from one sample, sequenced in a study of blood T cell repertoires in COVID-19. The table came from immunoSEQ multiplex PCR; TCRdb's copy has only in-frame clones and leaves some out. The repertoire holds around 210,000 clones, with about 88% as singletons. Material: peripheral blood. The receptors originated from a man between 50 and 59 years old with COVID-19, enrolled during active disease.

The chain couples TRBV3-1 (or the pseudogene TRBV3-2) to TRBJ2-4, with 14 bases lining up with TRBD2. The ends lost 4 bases at V and 4 bases at J; junction bases unmatched: 6. The CDR3 totals 17 residues. Germline lookup yields CDR1 LGHDT and CDR2 YNNKEL (reference sequence). In DNA form, the CDR3 reads TGTGCCAGCAGCCTGGGACTAGCGGGAGTGGGAAAAAACATTCAGTACTTC. This sequence encodes CASSLGLAGVGKNIQYF.

The sample holds one count of this clone. The rearrangement links TRBV7-8 to TRBJ2-1, with 9 bases lining up with TRBD2. Per the germline V gene, CDR1 is SGHVS and CDR2 is FQNEAQ. The CDR3 is made up of 15 amino acids. V lost 1 base to trimming and J lost 8 bases; unmatched junction nucleotides: 6. CDR3 coding DNA: TGTGCCAGCAGCTTAGAGGCGGGGGGGATGGATGAGCAGTTCTTC. Its protein is CASSLEAGGMDEQFF.

The DNA of the CDR3 is TGTGCCAGCAGCTTGGGACAGGGGAGGGTGGATGAGCAGTTCTTC. Amino acids: CASSLGQGRVDEQFF. The chain recombines TRBV7-3 with TRBJ2-1; 10 bases fit TRBD1. Germline V lookup: CDR1 SGHTA, CDR2 FQGTGA. V lost 3 bases to trimming and J lost 8 bases; unmatched junction nucleotides: 7. This CDR3 region has 15 residues.

This chain links TRBV29-1 with TRBJ2-5; 10 bases agree with TRBD1. V lost 7 bases and J lost 6; bases outside the gene matches: 11. The CDR3 runs 14 residues. The germline V gene encodes CDR1 SQVTM and CDR2 ANQGSEA. The CDR3 DNA reads TGCAGCGCCCTGGGACAGGGGATAGGGAAGACCCAGTACTTC. This gives the protein CSALGQGIGKTQYF.

This rearrangement joins TRBV7-8 to TRBJ1-1; 7 nucleotides match TRBD1. The germline CDR1 and CDR2 sequences are SGHVS and FQNEAQ. This CDR3 region has 14 residues. J lost 2 bases, V lost 3 bases, and 3 bases had no gene match. The CDR3 DNA reads as TGTGCCAGCAGCTTCGGACAGGCCAACACTGAAGCTTTCTTT. Translating gives CASSFGQANTEAFF.

This clone occurred once. The J gene is TRBJ2-3, the V gene TRBV18; D might be TRBD1 (5 bases). Germline V gene lookup returns CDR1 KGHSH and CDR2 LQKENI. Trimming pared 0 bases from V and 4 bases from J, leaving 8 bases between. The CDR3 runs to 14 residues. CDR3 in DNA: TGTGCCAGCTCACCACCAGGGGCCGCAGATACGCAGTATTTT. Protein sequence: CASSPPGAADTQYF.

The rearrangement joins TRBV6-5 to TRBJ2-5, with D possibly being TRBD2 (6 bases). V was clipped by 2 bases and J by 3 bases, with 13 bases between them. The CDR3 is 15 amino acids. Germline V gives CDR1 MNHEY, CDR2 SVGAGI. The CDR3 DNA reads TGTGCCAGCAGTTACGGGTCTAGCGCCAAAGAGACCCAGTACTTC. Residues: CASSYGSSAKETQYF.

The gene calls are TRBV4-2 and TRBJ1-2, with TRBD1 matching 10 bases. Looked up from germline, CDR1 is LGHNA and CDR2 is YNFKEQ. The CDR3 totals 18 residues. The J segment lost 8 bases and the V segment lost 0 bases, leaving 15 bases of the junction unmatched. CDR3 nucleotide sequence: TGTGCCAGCAGCCAAGACGAGGTGACAGGGGGCGCGGGGTGGGGCTACACCTTC. This encodes CASSQDEVTGGAGWGYTF.

The rearrangement joins TRBV3-1 (or the pseudogene TRBV3-2) to TRBJ1-5; TRBD1 agrees at 9 bases. The CDR3 runs to 20 residues. The V gene end was trimmed by 2 bases and the J gene end by 5 bases; junction bases not matched to a gene: 19. Germline V CDR1 and CDR2: LGHDT, YNNKEL (reference sequence). CDR3 amino acids: CASSQLRDPRTGALDQPQHF. The CDR3 bases are TGTGCCAGCAGCCAACTTCGGGACCCCCGGACAGGGGCCCTTGATCAGCCCCAGCATTTT.

This chain joins TRBV30 and TRBJ1-6, with no clear D. The CDR3 is 16 amino acids. Trimming cost V 2 bases and J 0 bases, with 11 bases left between them. Germline V lookup: CDR1 GTSNPN, CDR2 SVGIG (reference sequence). CDR3 sequence reads: CAWSSRGSSYNSPLHF. The CDR3 nucleotides read TGTGCCTGGAGTAGTCGAGGGAGCTCCTATAATTCACCCCTCCACTTT.

This clone was counted between two and nine times. The chain is built from TRBV5-1 and TRBJ2-7; 9 bases match TRBD1. Trimming at V came to 4 bases and at J to 3 bases, leaving 5 bases not matched to a gene. CDR1 SGHRS and CDR2 YFSETQ come from the germline V gene. This CDR3 region has 14 residues. The CDR3 coding sequence is TGCGCCAGCAGCCCCGTGACAGGGGGCTACGAGCAGTACTTC. Translated: CASSPVTGGYEQYF.

On this clone: Other DNA sequences within the sample encode an identical CDR3. The chain has TRBV19 and TRBJ2-7; TRBD1 is a possible D gene (6 bases). Between the trimmed V and J ends, which lost 8 bases and 2 bases, there was a span of 13 bases. Germline V gives CDR1 LNHDA, CDR2 SQIVND (reference sequence). The CDR3 covers 13 residues. CDR3 sequence (DNA): TGTGCCAGTCGCAATAGGGGGACCTACGAGCAGTACTTC. Residues: CASRNRGTYEQYF. Full variable domain (outside the CDR3, taken from reference TRBV19 and TRBJ2-7): DGGITQSPKYLFRKEGQNVTLSCEQNLNHDAMYWYRQDPGQGLRLIYYSQIVNDFQKGDIAEGYSVSREKKESFPLTVTSAQKNPTAFYLCASRNRGTYEQYFGPGTRLTVT.

This clone occurred once. The J gene is TRBJ2-1, the V gene TRBV5-6; D is possibly TRBD1 (6 bases). Germline V lookup: CDR1 SGHDT, CDR2 YYEEEE. Trimming shortened V by 0 bases and J by 2 bases, and 6 bases separated the two germline ends. The CDR3 consists of 14 residues. The CDR3 spells CASSLEGAYNEQFF. CDR3 DNA sequence: TGTGCCAGCAGCTTGGAGGGGGCCTACAATGAGCAGTTCTTC.

The rearrangement uses TRBV4-1 and TRBJ1-6, with D unclear. There are 13 residues in the CDR3. With 0 bases removed from V and 8 bases from J, the gap between germline ends came to 5 bases. In germline, CDR1 is MGHRA, CDR2 YSYEKL. The CDR3 sequence is CASSQDRDSPLHF. The CDR3 nucleotides are TGCGCCAGCAGCCAAGATCGAGATTCACCCCTCCACTTT.

This chain joins TRBV28 and TRBJ2-2; the match to TRBD1 covers 9 bases. CDR3 size: 14 residues. The germline CDR1 and CDR2 sequences are MDHEN and SYDVKM. J was trimmed by 7 bases and V by 5 bases; bases with no gene match: 5. For the CDR3, the DNA is TGTGCCAGCAGTCCGGGACAGGGTTACGGGGAGCTGTTTTTT. It encodes CASSPGQGYGELFF. The full variable domain, in which reference TRBV28 and TRBJ2-2 provide the parts outside the CDR3, is DVKVTQSSRYLVKRTGEKVFLECVQDMDHENMFWYRQDPGLGLRLIYFSYDVKMKEKGDIPEGYSVSREKKERFSLILESASTNQTSMYLCASSPGQGYGELFFGEGSRLTVL.

This rearrangement joins TRBV7-3 to TRBJ2-7; TRBD1 aligns across 8 bases. CDR1 and CDR2 (germline): SGHTA, FQGTGA. The CDR3 contains 14 residues. With V trimmed by 1 base and J by 6 bases, 5 bases remained unmatched. CDR3 in DNA: TGTGCCAGCAGCTTAAGGGCAGGGGGCGGCGAGCAGTACTTC. Protein sequence: CASSLRAGGGEQYF. The full variable domain, its missing parts supplied by reference TRBV7-3 and TRBJ2-7, is GAGVSQTPSNKVTEKGKYVELRCDPISGHTALYWYRQSLGQGPEFLIYFQGTGAADDSGLPNDRFFAVRPEGSVSTLKIQRTERGDSAVYLCASSLRAGGGEQYFGPGTRLTVT.

The chain recombines TRBV19 with TRBJ1-2, with TRBD1 matching 9 bases. V gave up 6 bases and J gave up 4 bases; unmatched junction bases: 12. The CDR3 extends over 16 amino acids. Germline CDR1 and CDR2: LNHDA and SQIVND (reference sequence). The CDR3, as DNA: TGTGCCAGTAGCTCGGCCGGGACAGGGTTTCTCTATGGCTACACCTTC. Residues: CASSSAGTGFLYGYTF.

The chain uses TRBV28 and TRBJ1-3, with a weak D call TRBD1 (5 bases). Germline CDR1 reads MDHEN; CDR2 reads SYDVKM. The CDR3 loop spans 15 amino acids. V lost 2 bases and J lost 0, with 8 bases in between. CDR3 coding DNA: TGTGCCAGCAGTTTACCAGGGTACTCTGGAAACACCATATATTTT. This sequence encodes CASSLPGYSGNTIYF.

The genes are TRBV27 and TRBJ2-3, with D perhaps matching TRBD1 (6 bases). V was pared by 4 bases and J by 4 bases, with 15 bases between. Germline V gene lookup returns CDR1 MNHEY and CDR2 SMNVEV (reference sequence). This CDR3 contains 15 residues. The chain's CDR3 is CASSYLQGFSDTQYF. CDR3 nucleotides: TGTGCCAGCAGTTACCTACAGGGTTTCTCAGATACGCAGTATTTT.

The chain uses TRBV7-9 and TRBJ2-7; 9 bases are a match to TRBD1. The CDR3 totals 15 residues. The trim removed 4 bases at V and 2 bases at J, leaving 6 bases unmatched. The V gene's germline CDR1 is SEHNR and CDR2 FQNEAQ (reference sequence). The CDR3 nucleotides are TGTGCCAGCAGCTCGTCCGGGACAGGGACCTACGAGCAGTACTTC. As protein: CASSSSGTGTYEQYF.

This chain links TRBV3-1 (or the pseudogene TRBV3-2) with TRBJ1-2; D is perhaps TRBD1 (5 bases). Germline CDR1 reads LGHDT; CDR2 reads YNNKEL (reference sequence). CDR3 length equals 14 residues. Trimming cost V 4 bases and J 1 base, with 10 bases left between them. The CDR3 nucleotides are TGTGCCAGCAGCCGAAACAGGAATAACTATGGCTACACCTTC. It yields the protein CASSRNRNNYGYTF.

The chain uses TRBV5-1 and TRBJ1-2; D is perhaps TRBD1 (5 bases). Germline V gene sequence: CDR1 SGHRS, CDR2 YFSETQ. The germline V and J ends were trimmed by 3 bases and 6 bases, with 18 bases remaining between them. The CDR3 consists of 15 residues. The CDR3 DNA sequence: TGCGCCAGCAGCTCCCCACTGGGGGGGAGTGATGGCTACACCTTC. It translates to CASSSPLGGSDGYTF.

This chain links TRBV2 with TRBJ1-4; 9 nucleotides align to TRBD1. This CDR3 is 15 amino acids long. The junction had 11 bases not matched to a gene; V was cut back by 7 bases and J by 8 bases. The germline CDR1 and CDR2 sequences are SNHLY and FYNNEI. CDR3 sequence: CASKKDGTGREKLFF. The CDR3 DNA follows: TGTGCCAGCAAAAAAGACGGGACAGGGAGGGAAAAACTGTTTTTT.

The chain has TRBV18 and TRBJ2-7; 14 bases are shared with TRBD2. With V trimmed by 3 bases and J by 2 bases, 0 bases remained unmatched. This CDR3 is built from 15 residues. Per germline, CDR1 KGHSH and CDR2 LQKENI. CDR3 loop: CASSPTSGGAYEQYF. As DNA, the CDR3 is TGTGCCAGCTCACCGACTAGCGGGGGGGCCTACGAGCAGTACTTC.